This is a list of T cell receptor beta chains from one sample in a study of blood T cell repertoires in COVID-19. The data were produced by immunoSEQ multiplex PCR, yet TCRdb's version contains in-frame clones alone and is incomplete. Of 300,000 to 400,000 clones in the sample, approximately 92% were seen once. Sequenced sample: PBMCs or T cells enriched from blood (not recorded which). The receptors originated from a man aged 18 to 30 who had recovered from COVID-19. CDR3s leave out the opening cysteine and the closing phenylalanine or tryptophan.

J gene | V gene | CDR3 protein
TRBJ2-1 | TRBV10-2 | ASSPVNEQF
TRBJ1-5 | TRBV28 | ASSLPDQPQH
TRBJ2-3 | TRBV19 | ASSIGGTGGLSDTQY
TRBJ2-3 | TRBV4-2 | ASHRTDRTDTQY
TRBJ1-1 | TRBV27 | ASSLSPLTGTEAF
TRBJ2-1 | TRBV30 | AWSEAGVWGEQF
TRBJ2-7 | TRBV9 | ASTPGTSRASEQY
TRBJ2-3 | TRBV2 | ASSGQGGSDTQY
TRBJ2-3 | TRBV19 | ASSRMGGADTQY
TRBJ2-7 | TRBV7-2 | ASSVGTSGVYEQY
TRBJ2-1 | TRBV24-1 | ATSDVAVTSNNEQF
TRBJ1-1 | TRBV5-6 | ASSYYQGPNTEAF
TRBJ2-1 | TRBV10-3 | AISESGQGGEQF
TRBJ2-3 | TRBV29-1 | SVDRDSTDTQY
TRBJ2-5 | TRBV27 | ASSLLGEETQY
TRBJ2-1 | TRBV5-1 | ASSLAGGEPYNEQF
TRBJ2-5 | TRBV7-2 | ASSRQALQETQY
TRBJ2-1 | TRBV6-5 | ASSFSSGRDEQF
TRBJ1-5 | TRBV19 | ASSPERQHNQPQH
TRBJ2-5 | TRBV5-4 | ASSDSRLSGLQETQY
TRBJ1-2 | TRBV18 | ASSPPGQTNYGYT
TRBJ2-2 | TRBV27 | ASSLTYTGELF
TRBJ1-2 | TRBV3-1/TRBV3-2 | ASSQDRGQYGYT
TRBJ1-1 | TRBV7-8 | ASSSDRDTEAF
TRBJ2-3 | TRBV5-6 | ASSLSPSGRATDTQY
TRBJ1-6 | TRBV2 | ASNPGQGYSPLH
TRBJ2-7 | TRBV4-3 | ASSEDREVAHEQY
TRBJ2-7 | TRBV18 | ASSPRLAGSSYEQY
TRBJ1-1 | TRBV4-3 | ASRDWTGGPHTEAF
TRBJ2-5 | TRBV5-1 | ASSRPGQGGETQY
TRBJ2-5 | TRBV4-2 | ASSQSRGTQETQY
TRBJ2-2 | TRBV15 | ATSRDSRGGNTGELF
TRBJ1-4 | TRBV7-9 | ASSSTRGNEKLF
TRBJ2-4 | TRBV28 | ASSWTGNIQY
TRBJ1-2 | TRBV5-4 | ASSFPGQGVHGYT
TRBJ1-1 | TRBV7-3 | ASSLLWGVGNTEAF
TRBJ1-2 | TRBV23-1 | ASSQSPWPLSNYGYT